Sequencing of this T cell receptor (beta chain) was carried out in a study of response to subunit inactivated influenza vaccine. Whole-study findings and limits: Authors suggested seasonal influenza vaccinations each recruit few new T cells.

With 4 bases removed from V and 6 bases from J, the gap between germline ends came to 12 bases. Germline CDR1 DFQATT, CDR2 SNEGSKA (reference sequence). This CDR3 comprises 12 residues. A single record per CDR3 protein comes from TCRdb applying MiXCR to the RT-PCR reads. The sample lists about 620,000 distinct CDR3 sequences; over 9% were seen once. As concerns this clonotype: The antigen is unknown.

The sample also formed part of further work on T cells expressing NK-cell markers. From that second work: Libraries used 5'RACE template switching adding universal primer site and UMIs. From sorted CD3+CD56+NKG2C+, CD3+CD56+NKG2C- and CD3+CD56-NKG2C+ T cells came the TCR beta repertoires. Out of eight donors sequenced, seven tested HCMV-seropositive and the remaining one seronegative. For four donors, these clonotypes were likewise the leading ones in the CD3+CD56-NKG2C+ fraction.

This sequence originates from a man between 50 and 59 years old who received an inactivated influenza vaccine. The material sequenced was PBMCs from blood, taken on the day of vaccination. The V gene is TRBV20-1, the J gene TRBJ1-2, with unresolved D. The chain's CDR3 is CSATYGRHGYTF. For the CDR3, the DNA is TGCAGTGCTACTTACGGGAGGCATGGCTACACCTTC.